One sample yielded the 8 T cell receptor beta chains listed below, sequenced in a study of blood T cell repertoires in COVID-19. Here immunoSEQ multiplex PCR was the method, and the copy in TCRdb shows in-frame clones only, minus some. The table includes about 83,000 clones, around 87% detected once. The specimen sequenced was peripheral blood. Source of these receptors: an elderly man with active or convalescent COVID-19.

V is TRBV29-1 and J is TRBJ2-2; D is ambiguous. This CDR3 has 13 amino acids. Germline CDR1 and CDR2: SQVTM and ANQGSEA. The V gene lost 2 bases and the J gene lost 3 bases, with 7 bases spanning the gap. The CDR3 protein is CSVESLHTGELFF. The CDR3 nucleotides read TGCAGCGTTGAATCACTCCACACCGGGGAGCTGTTTTTT.

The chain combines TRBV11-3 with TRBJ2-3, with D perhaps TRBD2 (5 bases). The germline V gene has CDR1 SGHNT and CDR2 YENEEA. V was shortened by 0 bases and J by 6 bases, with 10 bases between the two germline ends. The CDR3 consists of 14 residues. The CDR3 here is CASSLEAVIDTQYF. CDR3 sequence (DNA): TGTGCCAGCAGCTTAGAAGCGGTTATCGATACGCAGTATTTT.

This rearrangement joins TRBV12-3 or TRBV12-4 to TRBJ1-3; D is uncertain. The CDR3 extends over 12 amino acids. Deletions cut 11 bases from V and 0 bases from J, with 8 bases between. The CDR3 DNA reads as TGTGCCTTTCGGGACTCTGGAAACACCATATATTTT. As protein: CAFRDSGNTIYF.

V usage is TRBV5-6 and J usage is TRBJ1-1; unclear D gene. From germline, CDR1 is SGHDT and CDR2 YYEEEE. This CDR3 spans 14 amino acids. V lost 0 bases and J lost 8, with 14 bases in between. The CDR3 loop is CASSLASGYREAFF. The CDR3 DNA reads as TGTGCCAGCAGCTTGGCGTCAGGCTATAGGGAAGCTTTCTTT.

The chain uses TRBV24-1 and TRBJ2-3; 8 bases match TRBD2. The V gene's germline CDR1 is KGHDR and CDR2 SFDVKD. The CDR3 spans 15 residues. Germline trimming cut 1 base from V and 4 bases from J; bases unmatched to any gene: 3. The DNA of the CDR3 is TGTGCCACCAGTGATTTCACTAGCGGACCAGATACGCAGTATTTT. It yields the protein CATSDFTSGPDTQYF.

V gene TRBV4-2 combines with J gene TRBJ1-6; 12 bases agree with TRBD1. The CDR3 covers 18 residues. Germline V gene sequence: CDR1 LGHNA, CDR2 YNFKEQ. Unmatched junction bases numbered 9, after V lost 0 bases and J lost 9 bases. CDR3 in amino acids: CASSQDLGQGAMGSPLHF. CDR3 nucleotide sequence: TGTGCCAGCAGCCAAGATCTGGGACAGGGGGCGATGGGTTCACCCCTCCACTTT.

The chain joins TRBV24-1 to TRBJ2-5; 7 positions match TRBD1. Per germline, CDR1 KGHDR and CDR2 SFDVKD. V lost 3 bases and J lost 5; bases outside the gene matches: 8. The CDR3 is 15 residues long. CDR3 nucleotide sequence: TGTGCCACCAGTGATCTGACAGGGCCACGGGAGACCCAGTACTTC. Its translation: CATSDLTGPRETQYF.

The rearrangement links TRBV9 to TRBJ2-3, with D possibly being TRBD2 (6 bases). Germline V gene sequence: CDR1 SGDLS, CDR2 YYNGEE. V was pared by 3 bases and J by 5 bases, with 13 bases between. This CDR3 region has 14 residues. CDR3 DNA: TGTGCCAGCAGCGGTGGGGGGTATCAAGATACGCAGTATTTT. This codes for CASSGGGYQDTQYF.